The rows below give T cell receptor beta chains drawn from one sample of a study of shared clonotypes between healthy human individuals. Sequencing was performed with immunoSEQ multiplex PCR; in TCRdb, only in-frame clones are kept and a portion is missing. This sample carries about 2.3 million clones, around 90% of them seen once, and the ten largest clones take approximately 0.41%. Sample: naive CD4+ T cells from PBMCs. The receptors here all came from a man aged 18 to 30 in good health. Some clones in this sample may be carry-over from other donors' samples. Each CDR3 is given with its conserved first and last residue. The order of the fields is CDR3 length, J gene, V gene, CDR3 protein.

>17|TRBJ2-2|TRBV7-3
CASSSSQGPSYTGELFF
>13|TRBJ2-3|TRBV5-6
CASSLGYSDTQYF
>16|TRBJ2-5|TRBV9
CASSVGAGGGEETQYF
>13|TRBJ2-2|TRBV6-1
CASSRAWLGELFF
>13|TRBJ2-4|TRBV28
CASRSAGQIIQYF
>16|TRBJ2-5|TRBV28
CASLPPTSGDQETQYF
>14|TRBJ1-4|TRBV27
CASSLGGAGEKLFF
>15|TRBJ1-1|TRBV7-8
CASSSGGQGLGEAFF
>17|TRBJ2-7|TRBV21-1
CASSPPSAGTTSYEQYF
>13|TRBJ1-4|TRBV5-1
CASSVGMDEKLFF
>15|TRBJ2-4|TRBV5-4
CASSPGSGRADIQYF
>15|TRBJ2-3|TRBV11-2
CASSSGASSTDTQYF
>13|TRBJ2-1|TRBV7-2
CASSLARDNEQFF
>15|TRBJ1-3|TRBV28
CASSFFWPDGNTIYF
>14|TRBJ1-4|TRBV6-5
CASSYGAFGEKLFF
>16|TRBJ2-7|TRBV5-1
CASSPDRGDTGVEQYF
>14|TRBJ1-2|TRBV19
CASSPGQARRGYTF
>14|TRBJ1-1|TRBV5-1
CASSLGGSGTEAFF
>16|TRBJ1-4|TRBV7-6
CASSPPATTTNEKLFF
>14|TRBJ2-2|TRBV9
CASSADRNTGELFF
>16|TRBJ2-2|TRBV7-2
CASRLWGAVNTGELFF
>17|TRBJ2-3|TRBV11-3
CASSGSGQGTRGDTQYF
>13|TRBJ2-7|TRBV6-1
CASSDRGPYEQYF
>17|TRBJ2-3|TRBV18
CASSPPGQGPVADTQYF
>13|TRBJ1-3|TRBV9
CASKRVGGNTIYF
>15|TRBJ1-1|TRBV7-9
CASSLGGTDRLEAFF
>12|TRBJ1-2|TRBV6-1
CASSAGGYGYTF
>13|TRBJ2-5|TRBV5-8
CASSLRQQETQYF
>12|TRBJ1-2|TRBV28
CAIGSQNYGYTF
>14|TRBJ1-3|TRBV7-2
CASSRQGPGNTIYF
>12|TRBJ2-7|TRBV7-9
CASSRGEDEQYF
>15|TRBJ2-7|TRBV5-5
CASSLVSSLALEQYF
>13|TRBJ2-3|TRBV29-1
CSAYRGEADTQYF
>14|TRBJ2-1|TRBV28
CASNDPTRNNEQFF
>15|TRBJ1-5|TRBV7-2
CASSRTGGAGQPQHF
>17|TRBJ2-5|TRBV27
CASSPRLAGGQGETQYF
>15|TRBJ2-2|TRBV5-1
CASTEQGASTGELFF
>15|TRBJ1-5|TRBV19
CASRSPVGRNQPQHF
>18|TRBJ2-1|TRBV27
CASSLGDRGSRPYNEQFF
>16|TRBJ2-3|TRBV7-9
CASSTRTSGSTDTQYF
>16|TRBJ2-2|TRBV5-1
CASSLEPSGNTGELFF
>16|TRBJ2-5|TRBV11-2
CASSLDGGGSQETQYF
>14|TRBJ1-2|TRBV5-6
CASSLGQGRFVNTF
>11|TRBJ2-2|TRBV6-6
CASSGTGELFF
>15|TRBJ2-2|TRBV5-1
CASSPTSGNTGELFF
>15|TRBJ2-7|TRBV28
CASTTGGLGTYEQYF
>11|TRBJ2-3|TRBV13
CASSLGNTQYF
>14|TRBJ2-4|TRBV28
CASSPQGAKNIQYF
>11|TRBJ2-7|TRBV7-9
CASSPFDEQYF
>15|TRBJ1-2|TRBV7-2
CASSSAGGAGYGYTF
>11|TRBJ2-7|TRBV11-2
CASSSGGEQYF
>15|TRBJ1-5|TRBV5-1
CASSLSPGLAQPQHF
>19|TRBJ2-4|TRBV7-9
CASSPPIRGVSRAKNIQYF
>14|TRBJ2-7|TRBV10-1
CASSPKQRGYEQYF